This record concerns one T cell receptor (beta chain) sequence. The J segment lost 8 bases and the V segment lost 0 bases, leaving 9 bases of the junction unmatched. The CDR3 has 16 residues. Germline-derived CDR1 and CDR2 are SGHTA and FQGNSA. This entry is derived from a study of blood T cell repertoires in COVID-19. Authors' data handling: By means of reference gene primer amplification, nucleated cell counts were estimated. Repertoires were generated with immunoSEQ multiplex PCR, while TCRdb's copy carries only in-frame clones and drops some. For V, J and clone size, that table is used; D and trimming come from the DNA. Of 150,000 to 200,000 clones in the sample, approximately 80% are singletons; the top ten hold roughly 15%.

The chain couples TRBV7-2 to TRBJ1-4; 7 bases fit TRBD1. What was sequenced was peripheral blood. The receptor was isolated from a woman aged 70-85 years with COVID-19, enrolled during active disease. DNA of the CDR3: TGTGCCAGCAGCTTAGCGCCAGGGGGGATAGGAGAAAAACTGTTTTTT. It specifies CASSLAPGGIGEKLFF. Full variable domain (rest looked up from reference TRBV7-2 and TRBJ1-4): GAGVSQSPSNKVTEKGKDVELRCDPISGHTALYWYRQSLGQGLEFLIYFQGNSAPDKSGLPSDRFSAERTGGSVSTLTIQRTQQEDSAVYLCASSLAPGGIGEKLFFGSGTQLSVL.